Given below is one T cell receptor (beta chain) in context. No antigen is known for it. Per the germline V gene, CDR1 is SGDLS and CDR2 is YYNGEE. The CDR3 covers 15 residues. V shed 0 bases and J 5 bases; nucleotides not matched to a gene: 7. Generated by immunoSEQ multiplex PCR, the TCRdb table keeps only in-frame clones and is missing some. The repertoire holds 140,000 or so clones, with more than 70% as singletons. Both about-4-week and about-12-week second-dose recipients were combined. This specimen comes from a study of T cell responses to AZD1222 COVID-19 vaccine. General study points: Donors were largely white British and mainly female; clonal diversity was possibly underestimated.

The chain uses TRBV9 and TRBJ2-5; 7 nucleotides line up with TRBD2. This clonotype originated in an adult who received the AZD1222 COVID-19 vaccine. The sequenced sample was peripheral blood, obtained 28 days after the second AZD1222 dose. The DNA of the CDR3 is TGTGCCAGCAGCGTAGGGTCGGGAGGAGGGGAGACCCAGTACTTC. This translates into CASSVGSGGGETQYF.